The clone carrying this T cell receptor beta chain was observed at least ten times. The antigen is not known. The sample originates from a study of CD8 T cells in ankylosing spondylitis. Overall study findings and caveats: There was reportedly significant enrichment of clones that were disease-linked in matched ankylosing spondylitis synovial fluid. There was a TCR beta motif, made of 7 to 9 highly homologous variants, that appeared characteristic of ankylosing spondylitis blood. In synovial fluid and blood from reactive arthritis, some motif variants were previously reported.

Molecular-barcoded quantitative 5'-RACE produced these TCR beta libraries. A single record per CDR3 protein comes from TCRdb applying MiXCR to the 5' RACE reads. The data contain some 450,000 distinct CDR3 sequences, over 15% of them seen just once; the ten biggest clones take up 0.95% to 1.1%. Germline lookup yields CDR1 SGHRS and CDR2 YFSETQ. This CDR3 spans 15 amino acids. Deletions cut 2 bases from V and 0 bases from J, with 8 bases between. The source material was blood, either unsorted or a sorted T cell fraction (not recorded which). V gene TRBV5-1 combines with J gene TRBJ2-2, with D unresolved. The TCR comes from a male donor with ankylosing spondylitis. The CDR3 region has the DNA TGCGCCAGCAGCTTAATCGACTCGAACACCGGGGAGCTGTTTTTT. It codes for CASSLIDSNTGELFF.